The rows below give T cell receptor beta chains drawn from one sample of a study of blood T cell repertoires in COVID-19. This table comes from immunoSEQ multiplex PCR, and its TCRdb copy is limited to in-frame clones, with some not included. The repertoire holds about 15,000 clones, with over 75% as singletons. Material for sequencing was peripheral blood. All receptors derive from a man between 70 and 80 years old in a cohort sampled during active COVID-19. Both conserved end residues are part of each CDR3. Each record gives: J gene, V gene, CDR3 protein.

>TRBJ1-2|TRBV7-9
CASSHFGGQNYGYTF
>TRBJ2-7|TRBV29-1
CSVASGTPYEQYF
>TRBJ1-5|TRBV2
CASRLGGVSNQPQHF
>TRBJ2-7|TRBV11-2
CASSLVGLGGGQYF
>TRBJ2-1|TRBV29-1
CSVITGGNEQFF
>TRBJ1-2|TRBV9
CASSSGQGGYTF
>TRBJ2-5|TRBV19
CASSMGHQQETQYF
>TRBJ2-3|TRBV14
CASSLGRHTDTQYF
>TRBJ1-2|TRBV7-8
CASSSTETYGYTF
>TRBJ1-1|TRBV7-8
CASSGGTLGTEAFF
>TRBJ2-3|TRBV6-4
CASSVLAGRTDTQYF
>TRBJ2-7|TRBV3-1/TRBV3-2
CASSRLTSGSSYEQYF
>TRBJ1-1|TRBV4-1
CASSQVRTGITEAFF
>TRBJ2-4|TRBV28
CASSLATQTRWENIQYF
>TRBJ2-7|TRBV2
CASRKGQGGYEQYF